The 14 T cell receptor beta chains given below trace back to one sample, sequenced in a study of blood T cell repertoires in COVID-19. The assay was immunoSEQ multiplex PCR, and TCRdb's table has in-frame clones only and misses some. The sample carries approximately 250,000 clones, around nine tenths recorded once. The sample comprised PBMCs or T cells enriched from blood (not recorded which). The receptors shown here come from a woman aged 40 to 49 who had been exposed to COVID-19.

The genes are TRBV5-1 and TRBJ1-6; 8 bases agree with TRBD1. CDR3 length: 16 amino acids. V was clipped by 4 bases and J by 7 bases; unmatched bases: 10. Germline CDR1 is SGHRS and CDR2 is YFSETQ. CDR3 protein: CASSPEGQGGNSPLHF. CDR3 DNA: TGCGCCAGCAGCCCGGAAGGACAGGGTGGCAATTCACCCCTCCACTTT.

V and J are TRBV4-1 and TRBJ2-3, with D possibly being TRBD2 (6 bases). Per germline, CDR1 MGHRA and CDR2 YSYEKL. The CDR3 extends over 16 amino acids. The ends were cut back, 4 bases at V and 0 bases at J, with 14 bases in the middle. The CDR3 loop is CASSRQYSGSTDTQYF. In DNA, the CDR3 is TGCGCCAGCAGCCGGCAATATAGCGGCAGCACAGATACGCAGTATTTT.

The chain is built from TRBV3-1 (or the pseudogene TRBV3-2) and TRBJ2-1, with 10 bases aligning to TRBD1. Germline CDR1 is LGHDT and CDR2 is YNNKEL (reference sequence). The ends lost 4 bases at V and 8 bases at J; junction bases unmatched: 14. The CDR3 spans 17 residues. CDR3 coding DNA: TGTGCCAGCAGCCCATTACCGGGACAGGGGCTGTTCCATGAGCAGTTCTTC. Protein product: CASSPLPGQGLFHEQFF.

CDR3 in DNA: TGTGCCAGCAGTTTGGACAGGGGTAACTATGGCTACACCTTC. It translates to CASSLDRGNYGYTF. V gene TRBV28 combines with J gene TRBJ1-2; 9 nucleotides agree with TRBD1. J lost 1 base, V lost 3 bases, and 0 bases had no gene match. The germline V gene has CDR1 MDHEN and CDR2 SYDVKM. This CDR3 has 14 residues.

A remark on this clone: The sample carries other DNA sequences with the same CDR3. The chain has TRBV19 and TRBJ1-1; D may be TRBD1 (5 bases). CDR1 LNHDA and CDR2 SQIVND come from the germline V gene (reference sequence). This CDR3 is built from 12 residues. Trimming cost V 3 bases and J 4 bases, with 6 bases left between them. The CDR3 is CASSMGGTEAFF. Here the CDR3 DNA reads TGTGCCAGTAGTATGGGGGGCACTGAAGCTTTCTTT. The full variable domain, rest sourced from reference TRBV19 and TRBJ1-1, is DGGITQSPKYLFRKEGQNVTLSCEQNLNHDAMYWYRQDPGQGLRLIYYSQIVNDFQKGDIAEGYSVSREKKESFPLTVTSAQKNPTAFYLCASSMGGTEAFFGQGTRLTVV.

V gene TRBV21-1 combines with J gene TRBJ1-5; the table's D call, TRBD1, has no DNA check behind it. TRBV21-1 is flagged as a pseudogene. The CDR3 totals 23 residues. The CDR3 region has the DNA TGTGCCAGCATCACAAGCAGACCCCAATCCGGGACACCGAAGCCTTATAGCAATCAGCCCCAGCATTTT. It encodes CASITSRPQSGTPKPYSNQPQHF.

The chain employs TRBV3-1 (or the pseudogene TRBV3-2) and TRBJ1-6; D gene uncertain. Germline-derived CDR1 and CDR2 are LGHDT and YNNKEL (reference sequence). The V gene lost 4 bases and the J gene lost 8 bases, with 15 bases spanning the gap. This CDR3 has 15 residues. CDR3 residues: CASSLRGGLDSPLHF. CDR3 nucleotide sequence: TGTGCCAGCAGCCTCAGAGGAGGCCTTGATTCACCCCTCCACTTT.

V gene TRBV6-5 combines with J gene TRBJ2-7; TRBD1 matches at 8 bases. The ends lost 6 bases at V and 1 base at J; junction bases unmatched: 5. The germline CDR1 and CDR2 sequences are MNHEY and SVGAGI. CDR3 length: 14 residues. DNA of the CDR3: TGTGCCAGCAGAGACAACAGGGGGTCCTACGAGCAGTACGTC. Its protein is CASRDNRGSYEQYV.

This clone was detected once. V and J are TRBV7-9 and TRBJ1-6; D gene uncertain. Germline V gene sequence: CDR1 SEHNR, CDR2 FQNEAQ (reference sequence). This CDR3 spans 12 amino acids. V lost 7 bases to trimming and J lost 15 bases, with 16 bases between them. In DNA, the CDR3 is TGTGCCAGCAAAGCGGACCGTCAGAACCTCCACTTT. Protein product: CASKADRQNLHF.

This chain links TRBV7-9 with TRBJ1-1, with TRBD1 matching over 8 bases. The germline gives CDR1 SEHNR, CDR2 FQNEAQ (reference sequence). The trim removed 5 bases at V and 7 bases at J, leaving 3 bases unmatched. The CDR3 loop spans 12 amino acids. CDR3 sequence reads: CASSRTGYEAFF. In nucleotides, the CDR3 is TGTGCCAGCAGCCGGACAGGGTATGAAGCTTTCTTT.

This clone has a handful of counts. This chain joins TRBV28 and TRBJ1-6, with a possible D match to TRBD1 (5 bases). The CDR3 spans 17 residues. The germline V and J ends were trimmed by 4 bases and 2 bases, with 15 bases remaining between them. Germline V gene sequence: CDR1 MDHEN, CDR2 SYDVKM. In DNA form, the CDR3 reads TGTGCCAGCAGTTCGTTGTCAGGGAACACCTATAATTCACCCCTCCACTTT. Protein product: CASSSLSGNTYNSPLHF.

The CDR3 nucleotides read TGTGCCAGCAGCGACCCGAAGGTCGGGAGAAGGGTCAATGAGCAGTTCTTC. It codes for CASSDPKVGRRVNEQFF. The chain couples TRBV9 to TRBJ2-1; TRBD2 is a possible D gene (6 bases). This CDR3 is built from 17 residues. Germline V gene data show CDR1 as SGDLS and CDR2 as YYNGEE. The V end was cut by 3 bases, the J end by 6 bases, with 22 bases between.

This sequence joins TRBV7-3 and TRBJ2-1; TRBD2 matches 7 bases. The CDR3 runs to 16 residues. Germline V gene data show CDR1 as SGHTA and CDR2 as FQGTGA. J lost 8 bases, V lost 8 bases, and 18 bases had no gene match. The CDR3 coding sequence is TGTGCCAGCGGATTCTTACCGGGGGGAAGAGACCATGAGCAGTTCTTC. Protein product: CASGFLPGGRDHEQFF.

CDR3 sequence (DNA): TGTGCCAGCAGCCCAGGGGGCTTGTCCTACAATGAGCAGTTCTTC. Translation: CASSPGGLSYNEQFF. The rearrangement uses TRBV14 and TRBJ2-1; 8 positions agree with TRBD1. Germline CDR1 and CDR2: SGHDN and FVKESK. The CDR3 totals 15 residues. The junction had 3 bases not matched to a gene; V was cut back by 4 bases and J by 1 base.